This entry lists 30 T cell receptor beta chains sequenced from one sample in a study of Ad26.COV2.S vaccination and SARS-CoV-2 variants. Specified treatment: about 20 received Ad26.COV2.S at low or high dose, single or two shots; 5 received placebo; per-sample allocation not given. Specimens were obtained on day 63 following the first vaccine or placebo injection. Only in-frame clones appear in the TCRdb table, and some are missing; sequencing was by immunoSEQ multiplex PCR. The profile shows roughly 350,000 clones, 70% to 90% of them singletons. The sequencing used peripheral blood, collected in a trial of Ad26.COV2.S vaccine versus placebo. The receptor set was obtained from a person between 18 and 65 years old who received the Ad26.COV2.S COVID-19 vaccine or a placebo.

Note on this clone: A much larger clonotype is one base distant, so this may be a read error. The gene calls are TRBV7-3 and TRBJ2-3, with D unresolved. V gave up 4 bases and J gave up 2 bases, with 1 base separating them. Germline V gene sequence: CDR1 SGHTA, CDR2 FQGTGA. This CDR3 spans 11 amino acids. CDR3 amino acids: CASSSTDTQYF. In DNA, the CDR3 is TGTGCCAGCAGCTCCACAGATACGCAGTATTTT.

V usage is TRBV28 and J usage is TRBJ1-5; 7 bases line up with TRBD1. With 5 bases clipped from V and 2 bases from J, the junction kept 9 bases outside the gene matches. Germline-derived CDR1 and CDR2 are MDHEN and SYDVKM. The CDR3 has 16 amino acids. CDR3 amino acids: CASSIIRQGGNQPQHF. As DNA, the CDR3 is TGTGCCAGCAGTATAATCCGACAGGGCGGCAATCAGCCCCAGCATTTT.

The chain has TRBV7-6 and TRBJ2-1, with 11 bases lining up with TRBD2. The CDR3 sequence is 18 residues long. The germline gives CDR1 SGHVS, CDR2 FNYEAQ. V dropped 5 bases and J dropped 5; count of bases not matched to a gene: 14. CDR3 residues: CASSPIAGGPLLHNEQFF. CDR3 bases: TGTGCCAGCAGCCCTATAGCGGGGGGGCCTTTGTTACACAATGAGCAGTTCTTC.

CDR3 in amino acids: CASSQGQGAIIPAEQYF. CDR3 in DNA: TGTGCCAGCAGCCAAGGCCAGGGGGCTATCATCCCCGCCGAGCAGTACTTC. The genes are TRBV3-1 (or the pseudogene TRBV3-2) and TRBJ2-7, with 8 bases matching TRBD1. CDR1 and CDR2 (germline): LGHDT, YNNKEL (reference sequence). V shed 1 base, J shed 6 bases, and the junction held 14 bases outside the gene matches. This CDR3 region has 17 residues.

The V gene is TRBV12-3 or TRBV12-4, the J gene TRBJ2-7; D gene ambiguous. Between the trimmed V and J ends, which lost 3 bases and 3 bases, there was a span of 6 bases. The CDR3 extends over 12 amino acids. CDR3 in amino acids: CASSFLGYEQYF. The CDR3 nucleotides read TGTGCCAGCAGTTTTCTGGGCTACGAGCAGTACTTC.

This CDR3 reads CATSSYGYTF. For the CDR3, the DNA is TGTGCCACCTCTTCCTATGGCTACACCTTC. This rearrangement joins TRBV2 to TRBJ1-2; D not resolved. The V gene's germline CDR1 is SNHLY and CDR2 FYNNEI. The CDR3 contains 10 residues. V lost 10 bases to trimming and J lost 4 bases, with 7 bases between them.

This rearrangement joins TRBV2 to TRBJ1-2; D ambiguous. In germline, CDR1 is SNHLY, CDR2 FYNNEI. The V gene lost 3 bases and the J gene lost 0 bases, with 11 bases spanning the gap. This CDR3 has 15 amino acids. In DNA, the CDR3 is TGTGCCAGCAGTGACCCGGCGGGAGCTAACTATGGCTACACCTTC. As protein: CASSDPAGANYGYTF. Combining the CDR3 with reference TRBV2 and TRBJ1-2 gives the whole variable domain EPEVTQTPSHQVTQMGQEVILRCVPISNHLYFYWYRQILGQKVEFLVSFYNNEISEKSEIFDDQFSVERPDGSNFTLKIRSTKLEDSAMYFCASSDPAGANYGYTFGSGTRLTVV.

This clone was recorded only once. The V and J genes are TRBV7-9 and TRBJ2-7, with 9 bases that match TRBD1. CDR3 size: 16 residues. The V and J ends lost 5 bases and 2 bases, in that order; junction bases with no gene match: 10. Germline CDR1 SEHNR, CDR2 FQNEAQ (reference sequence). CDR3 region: CASSEPPRTGAYEQYF. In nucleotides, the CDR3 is TGTGCCAGCAGCGAGCCGCCGAGGACAGGGGCCTACGAGCAGTACTTC.

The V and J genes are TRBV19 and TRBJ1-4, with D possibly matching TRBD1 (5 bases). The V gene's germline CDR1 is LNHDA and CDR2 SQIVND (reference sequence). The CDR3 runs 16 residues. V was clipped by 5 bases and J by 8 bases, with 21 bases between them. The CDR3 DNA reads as TGTGCCAGTAGTCCCGCCCGGAAGGGGTCGCGGGAAAAACTGTTTTTT. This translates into CASSPARKGSREKLFF.

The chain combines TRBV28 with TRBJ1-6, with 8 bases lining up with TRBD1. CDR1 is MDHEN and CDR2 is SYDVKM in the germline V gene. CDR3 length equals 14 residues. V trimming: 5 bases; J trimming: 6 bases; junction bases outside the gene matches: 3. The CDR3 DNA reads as TGTGCCAGCAGTCCGGGACAGGCTAATTCACCCCTCCACTTT. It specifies CASSPGQANSPLHF.

CDR3 bases: TGTGCCAGTAGTATATCTCAGGACAGGGGGAATTCACCCCTCCACTTT. Amino acid sequence: CASSISQDRGNSPLHF. V is TRBV19 and J is TRBJ1-6; 10 bases fit TRBD1. This CDR3 has 16 residues. The germline CDR1 and CDR2 sequences are LNHDA and SQIVND (reference sequence). With 2 bases clipped from V and 7 bases from J, the junction kept 5 bases outside the gene matches.

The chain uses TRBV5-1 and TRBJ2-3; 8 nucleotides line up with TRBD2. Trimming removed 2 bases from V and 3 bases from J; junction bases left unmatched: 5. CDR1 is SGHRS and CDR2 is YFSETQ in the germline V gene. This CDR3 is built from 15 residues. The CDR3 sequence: CASSFSGSGTDTQYF. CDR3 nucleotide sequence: TGCGCCAGCAGCTTCAGCGGGAGTGGGACAGATACGCAGTATTTT. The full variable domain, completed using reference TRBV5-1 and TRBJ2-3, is KAGVTQTPRYLIKTRGQQVTLSCSPISGHRSVSWYQQTPGQGLQFLFEYFSETQRNKGNFPGRFSGRQFSNSRSEMNVSTLELGDSALYLCASSFSGSGTDTQYFGPGTRLTVL.

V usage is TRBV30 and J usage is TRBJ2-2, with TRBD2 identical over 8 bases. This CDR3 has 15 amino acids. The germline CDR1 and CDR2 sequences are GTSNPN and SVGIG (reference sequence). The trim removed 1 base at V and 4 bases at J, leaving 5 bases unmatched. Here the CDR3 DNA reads TGTGCCTGGAGTGGTTCTAGCGGGTTCACCGGGGAGCTGTTTTTT. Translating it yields CAWSGSSGFTGELFF.

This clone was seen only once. This CDR3 reads CASCGGGSNEKLFF. CDR3 nucleotide sequence: TGTGCCAGCTGCGGGGGGGGGTCTAATGAAAAACTGTTTTTT. The chain couples TRBV19 to TRBJ1-4, with D perhaps TRBD1 (5 bases). The CDR3 has 14 residues. CDR1 and CDR2 from the germline V gene are LNHDA and SQIVND (reference sequence). V was shortened by 9 bases and J by 3 bases, with 14 bases between the two germline ends.

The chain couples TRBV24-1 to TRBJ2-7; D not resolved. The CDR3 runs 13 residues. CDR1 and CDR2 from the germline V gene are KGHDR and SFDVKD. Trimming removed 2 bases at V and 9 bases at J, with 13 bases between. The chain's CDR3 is CATSDYEHTGQYF. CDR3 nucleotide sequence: TGTGCCACCAGTGATTACGAGCATACTGGGCAGTACTTC.

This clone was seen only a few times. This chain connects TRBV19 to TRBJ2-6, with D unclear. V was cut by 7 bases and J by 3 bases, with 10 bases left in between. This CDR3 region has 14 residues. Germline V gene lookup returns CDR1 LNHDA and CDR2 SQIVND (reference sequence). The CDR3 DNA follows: TGTGCCAGTATCGACACGAGTGGGGCCAACGTCCTGACTTTC. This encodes CASIDTSGANVLTF.

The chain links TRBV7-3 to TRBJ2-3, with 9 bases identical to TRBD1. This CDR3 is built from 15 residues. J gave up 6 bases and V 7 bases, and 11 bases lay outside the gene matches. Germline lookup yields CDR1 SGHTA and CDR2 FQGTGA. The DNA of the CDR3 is TGTGCCAGCACCGGGTGGGACAGGGTGGTGGATACGCAGTATTTT. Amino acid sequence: CASTGWDRVVDTQYF. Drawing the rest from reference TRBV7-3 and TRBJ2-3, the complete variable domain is GAGVSQTPSNKVTEKGKYVELRCDPISGHTALYWYRQSLGQGPEFLIYFQGTGAADDSGLPNDRFFAVRPEGSVSTLKIQRTERGDSAVYLCASTGWDRVVDTQYFGPGTRLTVL.

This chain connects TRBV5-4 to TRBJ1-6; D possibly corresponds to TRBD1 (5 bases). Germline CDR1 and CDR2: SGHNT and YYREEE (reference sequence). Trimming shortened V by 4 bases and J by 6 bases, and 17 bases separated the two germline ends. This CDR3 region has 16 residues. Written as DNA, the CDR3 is TGTGCCAGCAGCAAAGGACAATTTGGATCTAATTCACCCCTCCACTTT. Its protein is CASSKGQFGSNSPLHF.

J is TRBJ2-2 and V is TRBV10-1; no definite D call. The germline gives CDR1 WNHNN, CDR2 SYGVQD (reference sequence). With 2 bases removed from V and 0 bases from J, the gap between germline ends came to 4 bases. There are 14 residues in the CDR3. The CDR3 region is CASSEQSNTGELFF. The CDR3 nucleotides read TGCGCCAGCAGTGAGCAGTCGAACACCGGGGAGCTGTTTTTT.

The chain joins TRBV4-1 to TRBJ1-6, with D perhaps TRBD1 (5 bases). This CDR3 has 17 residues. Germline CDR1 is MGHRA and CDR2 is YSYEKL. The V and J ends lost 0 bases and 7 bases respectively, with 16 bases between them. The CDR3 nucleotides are TGCGCCAGCAGCCAAGATGAGTTCAGGGCCCGAAATTCACCCCTCCACTTT. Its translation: CASSQDEFRARNSPLHF.

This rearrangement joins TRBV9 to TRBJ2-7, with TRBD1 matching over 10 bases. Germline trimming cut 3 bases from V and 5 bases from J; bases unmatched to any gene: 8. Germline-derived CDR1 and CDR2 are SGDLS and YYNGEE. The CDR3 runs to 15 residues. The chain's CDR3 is CASSEAGTGVHEQYF. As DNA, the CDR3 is TGTGCCAGCAGCGAGGCCGGGACAGGGGTACACGAGCAGTACTTC.

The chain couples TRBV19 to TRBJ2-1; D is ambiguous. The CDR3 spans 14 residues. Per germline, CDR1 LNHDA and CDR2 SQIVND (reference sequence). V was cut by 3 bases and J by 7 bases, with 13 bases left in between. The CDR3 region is CASSIEALGNEQFF. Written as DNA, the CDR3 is TGTGCCAGTAGTATTGAGGCTCTGGGGAATGAGCAGTTCTTC.

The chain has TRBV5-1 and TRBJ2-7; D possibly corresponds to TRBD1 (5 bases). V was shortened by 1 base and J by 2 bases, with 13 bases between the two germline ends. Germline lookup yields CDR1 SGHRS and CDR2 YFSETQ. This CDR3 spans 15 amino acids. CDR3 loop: CASSLMDTTTYEQYF. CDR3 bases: TGCGCCAGCAGCTTGATGGACACAACCACCTACGAGCAGTACTTC.

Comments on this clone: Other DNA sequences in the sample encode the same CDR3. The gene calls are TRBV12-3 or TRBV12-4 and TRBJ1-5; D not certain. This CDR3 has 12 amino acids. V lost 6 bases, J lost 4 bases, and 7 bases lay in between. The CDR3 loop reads CASSSPNQPQHF. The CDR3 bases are TGTGCCAGCAGCTCCCCGAATCAGCCCCAGCATTTT.

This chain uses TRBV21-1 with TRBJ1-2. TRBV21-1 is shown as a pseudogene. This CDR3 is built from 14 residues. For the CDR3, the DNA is TGTGCCAGCAGCAAACGCCTAATCCCAAATGGCTACACCTTC. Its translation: CASSKRLIPNGYTF.

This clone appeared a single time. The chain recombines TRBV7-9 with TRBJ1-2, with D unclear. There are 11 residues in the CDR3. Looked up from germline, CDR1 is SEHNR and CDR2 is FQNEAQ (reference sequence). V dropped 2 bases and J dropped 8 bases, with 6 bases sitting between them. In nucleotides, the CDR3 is TGTGCCAGCAGCTTATGGGAGGGCTACACCTTC. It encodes CASSLWEGYTF.

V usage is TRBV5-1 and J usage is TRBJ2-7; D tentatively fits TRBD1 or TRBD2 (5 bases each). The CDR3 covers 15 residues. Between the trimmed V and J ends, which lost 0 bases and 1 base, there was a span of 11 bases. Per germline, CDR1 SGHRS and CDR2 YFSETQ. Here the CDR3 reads CASSLARGLSYEQYF. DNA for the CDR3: TGCGCCAGCAGCTTGGCGAGGGGCCTATCCTACGAGCAGTACTTC.

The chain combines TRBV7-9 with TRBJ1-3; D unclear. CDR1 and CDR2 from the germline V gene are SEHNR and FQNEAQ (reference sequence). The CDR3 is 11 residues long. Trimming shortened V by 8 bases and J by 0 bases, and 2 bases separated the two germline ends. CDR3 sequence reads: CASASGNTIYF. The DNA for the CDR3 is TGTGCCAGCGCCTCTGGAAACACCATATATTTT. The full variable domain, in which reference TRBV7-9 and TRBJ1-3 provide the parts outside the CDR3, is DTGVSQNPRHKITKRGQNVTFRCDPISEHNRLYWYRQTLGQGPEFLTYFQNEAQLEKSRLLSDRFSAERPKGSFSTLEIQRTEQGDSAMYLCASASGNTIYFGEGSWLTVV.

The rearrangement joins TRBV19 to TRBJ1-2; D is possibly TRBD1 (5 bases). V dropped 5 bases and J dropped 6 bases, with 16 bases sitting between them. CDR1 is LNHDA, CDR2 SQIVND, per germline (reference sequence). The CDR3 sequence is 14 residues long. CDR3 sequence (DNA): TGTGCCAGTAGTTTACAACAGGAGCTTGATGGCTACACCTTC. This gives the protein CASSLQQELDGYTF.

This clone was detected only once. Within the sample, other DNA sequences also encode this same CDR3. CDR3 coding DNA: TGTGCCAGCAGTTTTGGAAACACCATATATTTT. Translation gives CASSFGNTIYF. V gene TRBV12-3 or TRBV12-4 combines with J gene TRBJ1-3; D uncertain. V gave up 3 bases and J gave up 3 bases, with 0 bases separating them. The CDR3 length is 11 residues.